What follows are 23 T cell receptor beta chains derived from one specimen sequenced in a study of radiotherapy plus CTLA-4 blockade in lung cancer. TCRdb's copy holds only in-frame clones and misses some; the assay was immunoSEQ multiplex PCR. The data contain roughly 77,000 clones, roughly four fifths of them singletons. This material consisted of peripheral blood, taken from a patient treated with radiotherapy plus ipilimumab. These receptors originate from a human donor with non-small cell lung cancer whose response to radiotherapy plus ipilimumab could not be evaluated.

This chain uses TRBV7-3 with TRBJ2-3, with no clear D. The CDR3 runs 13 residues. Trimming removed 3 bases from V and 2 bases from J, with 6 bases in between. Germline-derived CDR1 and CDR2 are SGHTA and FQGTGA. The CDR3: CASSFPLTDTQYF. The CDR3 coding sequence is TGTGCCAGCAGCTTCCCCCTCACAGATACGCAGTATTTT. Filled out from reference TRBV7-3 and TRBJ2-3, the complete variable domain reads GAGVSQTPSNKVTEKGKYVELRCDPISGHTALYWYRQSLGQGPEFLIYFQGTGAADDSGLPNDRFFAVRPEGSVSTLKIQRTERGDSAVYLCASSFPLTDTQYFGPGTRLTVL.

V and J are TRBV30 and TRBJ2-7; the match to TRBD1 covers 7 bases. The CDR3 sequence is 15 residues long. Per the germline V gene, CDR1 is GTSNPN and CDR2 is SVGIG (reference sequence). With V trimmed by 3 bases and J by 2 bases, 10 bases remained unmatched. The CDR3 loop reads CAWRGLTGPTYEQYF. The CDR3, as DNA: TGTGCCTGGAGGGGCCTGACAGGGCCTACCTACGAGCAGTACTTC.

This clone was counted once. The chain uses TRBV19 and TRBJ2-5; no clear D gene. The J call may not be correct, given that the DNA end is closer to TRBJ2-7. The CDR3 extends over 13 amino acids. Germline V lookup: CDR1 LNHDA, CDR2 SQIVND (reference sequence). The CDR3 spells CASRMKSSYEQYF. Written as DNA, the CDR3 is TGTGCCAGTAGGATGAAGAGCTCCTACGAGCAGTACTTC.

This clone showed up just once. The V call is TRBV9, the J call TRBJ1-1; 7 nucleotides align to TRBD1. CDR1 and CDR2 (germline): SGDLS, YYNGEE. With 6 bases clipped from V and 2 bases from J, the junction kept 7 bases outside the gene matches. The CDR3 is 14 amino acids. Written as DNA, the CDR3 is TGTGCCAGCACGCAGGGGGGTTTCAACACTGAAGCTTTCTTT. It translates to CASTQGGFNTEAFF.

The chain couples TRBV7-9 to TRBJ2-7; tentative D call: TRBD2 (5 bases). Germline V CDR1 and CDR2: SEHNR, FQNEAQ (reference sequence). The CDR3 runs to 11 residues. V shed 2 bases and J shed 8 bases, with 7 bases lying between them. CDR3 sequence: CASSLTGKQYF. The CDR3 DNA is TGTGCCAGCAGCTTAACGGGAAAGCAGTACTTC.

The chain joins TRBV18 to TRBJ1-5; 7 bases are a match to TRBD1. The CDR3 consists of 13 residues. Germline V lookup: CDR1 KGHSH, CDR2 LQKENI. After removal of 3 bases from V and 4 bases from J, the junction contained 0 bases not matched to a gene. CDR3 sequence (DNA): TGTGCCAGCTCACCGGGACAGAATCAGCCCCAGCATTTT. Protein sequence: CASSPGQNQPQHF.

The count of this clone is one. The V gene is TRBV11-2, the J gene TRBJ2-2; weak D call: TRBD1 (7 bases). This CDR3 region has 15 residues. V dropped 3 bases and J dropped 5 bases, with 13 bases sitting between them. Germline V gene data show CDR1 as SGHAT and CDR2 as FQNNGV. The CDR3 reads CASSLPRGDTGELFF. The CDR3 DNA sequence: TGTGCCAGCAGCTTGCCCAGGGGGGATACCGGGGAGCTGTTTTTT.

The chain links TRBV2 to TRBJ1-1, with TRBD1 as a possible D gene (5 bases). The CDR3 is made up of 13 amino acids. Deletions cut 4 bases from V and 4 bases from J, with 10 bases between. Germline-derived CDR1 and CDR2 are SNHLY and FYNNEI. As DNA, the CDR3 is TGTGCCAGCAGTGTGCGGGACGGCACTGAAGCTTTCTTT. Its translation is CASSVRDGTEAFF.

The chain uses TRBV7-9 and TRBJ1-1; 9 bases match TRBD1. With V trimmed by 5 bases and J by 3 bases, 7 bases remained unmatched. This CDR3 comprises 15 residues. Germline V CDR1 and CDR2: SEHNR, FQNEAQ (reference sequence). This CDR3 reads CASSRSRTGDTEAFF. CDR3 coding DNA: TGTGCCAGCAGCCGATCTAGGACAGGGGACACTGAAGCTTTCTTT. The full variable domain, rest sourced from reference TRBV7-9 and TRBJ1-1, is DTGVSQNPRHKITKRGQNVTFRCDPISEHNRLYWYRQTLGQGPEFLTYFQNEAQLEKSRLLSDRFSAERPKGSFSTLEIQRTEQGDSAMYLCASSRSRTGDTEAFFGQGTRLTVV.

This chain connects TRBV7-9 to TRBJ2-1, with 8 bases fitting TRBD1. Germline assignment: CDR1 SEHNR and CDR2 FQNEAQ (reference sequence). Germline trimming cut 7 bases from V and 8 bases from J; bases unmatched to any gene: 10. The CDR3 has 14 amino acids. The CDR3: CASTLRQGFDEQFF. DNA for the CDR3: TGTGCCAGCACCCTAAGACAGGGGTTTGATGAGCAGTTCTTC.

CDR3 sequence: CASSQTGTDYEQYF. As DNA, the CDR3 is TGCGCCAGCAGCCAGACCGGGACAGACTACGAGCAGTACTTC. The rearrangement joins TRBV10-1 to TRBJ2-7; 7 bases map to TRBD1. V lost 6 bases and J lost 3; bases outside the gene matches: 8. Germline V gene sequence: CDR1 WNHNN, CDR2 SYGVQD (reference sequence). CDR3 length equals 14 residues.

The rearrangement links TRBV4-2 to TRBJ2-5; 12 nucleotides line up with TRBD2. Germline lookup yields CDR1 LGHNA and CDR2 YNFKEQ. The CDR3 sequence is 16 residues long. V lost 3 bases to trimming and J lost 5 bases; unmatched junction nucleotides: 7. CDR3 DNA sequence: TGTGCCAGCAGCCAGCAACTAGCGGGAGGACCCGAGACCCAGTACTTC. Protein: CASSQQLAGGPETQYF.

The chain joins TRBV7-9 to TRBJ2-7; the match to TRBD2 covers 7 bases. Looked up from germline, CDR1 is SEHNR and CDR2 is FQNEAQ (reference sequence). V lost 7 bases, J lost 4 bases, and 7 bases stayed unmatched. The CDR3 sequence is 13 residues long. CDR3 amino acids: CASNSGRGYEQYF. The CDR3 DNA reads TGTGCCAGCAACTCGGGGCGGGGGTACGAGCAGTACTTC.

The chain combines TRBV6-5 with TRBJ1-4, with no clear D. Trimming took off 7 bases at V and 3 bases at J, with 15 bases between the two ends. The germline CDR1 and CDR2 sequences are MNHEY and SVGAGI. The CDR3 length is 15 residues. The CDR3 DNA sequence: TGTGCCAGCAAGACTCGGGCGGGTTCTAATGAAAAACTGTTTTTT. Translated: CASKTRAGSNEKLFF.

This chain uses TRBV4-1 with TRBJ1-4; a weak D match, TRBD1 (5 bases). V was clipped by 6 bases and J by 7 bases, with 12 bases between them. The CDR3 sequence is 13 residues long. Germline lookup yields CDR1 MGHRA and CDR2 YSYEKL. CDR3 DNA: TGCGCCAGCAGTCCCCTCAGGGTTGAAAAACTGTTTTTT. The encoded protein is CASSPLRVEKLFF.

This chain connects TRBV6-6 to TRBJ1-2, with 10 bases matching TRBD1. This CDR3 is 15 amino acids long. V was clipped by 0 bases and J by 6 bases; unmatched bases: 4. Germline loops: CDR1 MNHNY, CDR2 SVGAGI (reference sequence). CDR3 in DNA: TGTGCCAGCAGTTACTCGGGACAGGGGCGTGATGGCTACACCTTC. Translation: CASSYSGQGRDGYTF.

This clone was picked up a small number of times. This chain connects TRBV27 to TRBJ1-5; 10 bases line up with TRBD1. Germline V gene lookup returns CDR1 MNHEY and CDR2 SMNVEV (reference sequence). The CDR3 runs to 14 residues. The trim removed 6 bases at V and 6 bases at J, leaving 5 bases unmatched. CDR3 sequence (DNA): TGTGCCAGCAGACAAGGACAGGGGGGTCAGCCCCAGCATTTT. Encoded protein: CASRQGQGGQPQHF.

CDR3 in amino acids: CASTWTETNEKLFF. CDR3 sequence (DNA): TGTGCCAGCACTTGGACAGAAACTAATGAAAAACTGTTTTTT. The V call is TRBV2, the J call TRBJ1-4; the D gene is possibly TRBD1 (6 bases). V lost 7 bases, J lost 1 base, and 10 bases lay in between. CDR3 length: 14 amino acids. Germline CDR1 is SNHLY and CDR2 is FYNNEI.

The CDR3 region is CASSPGTSGDVDTQYF. CDR3 nucleotides: TGTGCCAGCAGCCCGGGGACTAGCGGGGATGTAGATACGCAGTATTTT. The chain links TRBV5-4 to TRBJ2-3, with 13 bases fitting TRBD2. V dropped 4 bases and J dropped 5; count of bases not matched to a gene: 7. CDR1 is SGHNT and CDR2 is YYREEE in the germline V gene (reference sequence). This CDR3 is built from 16 residues.

This clone was seen a few times. The chain couples TRBV4-3 to TRBJ2-5, with D uncertain. There are 14 residues in the CDR3. V lost 0 bases to trimming and J lost 5 bases, with 10 bases between them. The germline CDR1 and CDR2 sequences are LGHNA and YSLEER. The CDR3 region is CASSQESHLETQYF. The DNA for the CDR3 is TGCGCCAGCAGCCAAGAAAGCCACCTCGAGACCCAGTACTTC.

The V call is TRBV29-1, the J call TRBJ1-1, with D tentatively TRBD1 (5 bases). Looked up from germline, CDR1 is SQVTM and CDR2 is ANQGSEA. There are 12 residues in the CDR3. With 3 bases removed from V and 4 bases from J, the gap between germline ends came to 9 bases. The DNA of the CDR3 is TGCAGCGTTGAGAGACAGAGCACTGAAGCTTTCTTT. This sequence encodes CSVERQSTEAFF.

The chain has TRBV10-3 and TRBJ2-4; 8 nucleotides line up with TRBD1. Germline assignment: CDR1 ENHRY and CDR2 SYGVKD. V lost 2 bases, J lost 5 bases, and 2 bases stayed unmatched. The CDR3 consists of 14 residues. In DNA form, the CDR3 reads TGTGCCATCAGTGAGGGACAGGGCCAAAACATTCAGTACTTC. Its protein product is CAISEGQGQNIQYF.

Comments on this clone: One end of the junction is discordant with germline, which a read error may explain. This chain links TRBV13 with TRBJ2-1; 7 bases are a match to TRBD2. CDR3 size: 15 residues. Germline V gives CDR1 PRHDT, CDR2 FYEKMQ (reference sequence). The CDR3 region has the DNA TGTGCCAGCACCTTACTAGCGTTTCCCCTCAATGAGCAGTTCTTC. Translated: CASTLLAFPLNEQFF.